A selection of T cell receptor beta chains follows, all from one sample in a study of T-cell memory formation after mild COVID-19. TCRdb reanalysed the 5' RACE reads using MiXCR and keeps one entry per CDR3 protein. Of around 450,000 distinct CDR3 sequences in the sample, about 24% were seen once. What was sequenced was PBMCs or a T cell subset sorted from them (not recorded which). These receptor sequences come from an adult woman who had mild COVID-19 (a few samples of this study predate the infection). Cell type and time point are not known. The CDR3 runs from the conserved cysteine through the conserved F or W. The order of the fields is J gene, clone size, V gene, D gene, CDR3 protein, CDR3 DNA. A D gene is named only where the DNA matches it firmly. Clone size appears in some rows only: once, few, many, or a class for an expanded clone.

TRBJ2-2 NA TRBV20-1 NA CSARDPVWTIKNTGELFF TGCAGTGCTAGAGATCCAGTTTGGACAATTAAGAACACCGGGGAGCTGTTTTTT
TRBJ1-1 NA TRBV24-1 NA CATSGQPGTEAFF TGTGCCACCAGTGGGCAGCCGGGAACTGAAGCTTTCTTT
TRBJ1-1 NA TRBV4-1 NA CASSQDWVGRNTEAFF TGCGCCAGCAGCCAAGATTGGGTAGGTCGGAACACTGAAGCTTTCTTT
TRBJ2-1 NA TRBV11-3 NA CASSLPTRSHEQFF TGTGCCAGCAGCTTACCGACCAGGTCCCATGAGCAGTTCTTC
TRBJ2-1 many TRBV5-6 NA CASSLGASDNEQFF TGTGCCAGCAGCTTGGGAGCCAGCGACAATGAGCAGTTCTTC
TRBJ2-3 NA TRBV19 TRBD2 CASNPSGLAGTDTQYF TGTGCCAGTAACCCTTCCGGACTAGCGGGCACAGATACGCAGTATTTT
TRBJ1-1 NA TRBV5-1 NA CASSLIRQNTEAFF TGCGCCAGCAGCTTGATTCGTCAGAACACTGAAGCTTTCTTT
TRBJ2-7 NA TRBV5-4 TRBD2 CASSFLAGTEQYF TGTGCCAGCAGCTTTCTAGCGGGGACCGAGCAGTACTTC
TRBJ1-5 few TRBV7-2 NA CASSLTGRNQPQHF TGTGCCAGCAGCTTAACCGGACGCAATCAGCCCCAGCATTTT
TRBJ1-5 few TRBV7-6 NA CASSLAMNQPQHF TGTGCCAGCAGCTTAGCGATGAATCAGCCCCAGCATTTT
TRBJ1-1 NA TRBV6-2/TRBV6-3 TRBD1 CASSGTGDTEAFF TGTGCCAGCAGTGGGACAGGGGACACTGAAGCTTTCTTT
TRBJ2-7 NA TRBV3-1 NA CASSQTSTSHEQYF TGTGCCAGCAGCCAGACTAGTACATCCCACGAGCAGTACTTC
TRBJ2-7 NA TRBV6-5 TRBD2 CAIPGLAGDEQYF TGTGCCATACCGGGACTAGCGGGAGACGAGCAGTACTTC
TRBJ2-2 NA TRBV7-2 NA CASSFRRVGNTGELFF TGTGCCAGCAGCTTTCGTCGGGTAGGAAACACCGGGGAGCTGTTTTTT
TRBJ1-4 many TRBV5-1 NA CASSLDPGRAFGEKLFF TGCGCCAGCAGCTTGGACCCGGGCAGGGCCTTCGGGGAAAAACTGTTTTTT
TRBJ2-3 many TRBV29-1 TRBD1 CSVKQGADRHTQYF TGCAGCGTCAAACAGGGGGCCGATCGACATACGCAGTATTTT
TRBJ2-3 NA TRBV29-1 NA CSVAAGSQSTDTQYF TGCAGCGTTGCGGCGGGGTCTCAGAGCACAGATACGCAGTATTTT
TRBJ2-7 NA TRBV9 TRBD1 CASSVGTGATYEQYF TGTGCCAGCAGCGTAGGGACAGGGGCAACCTACGAGCAGTACTTC
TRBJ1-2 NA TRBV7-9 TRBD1 CASSLAGGADYGYTF TGTGCCAGCAGCTTAGCAGGGGGCGCAGACTATGGCTACACCTTC